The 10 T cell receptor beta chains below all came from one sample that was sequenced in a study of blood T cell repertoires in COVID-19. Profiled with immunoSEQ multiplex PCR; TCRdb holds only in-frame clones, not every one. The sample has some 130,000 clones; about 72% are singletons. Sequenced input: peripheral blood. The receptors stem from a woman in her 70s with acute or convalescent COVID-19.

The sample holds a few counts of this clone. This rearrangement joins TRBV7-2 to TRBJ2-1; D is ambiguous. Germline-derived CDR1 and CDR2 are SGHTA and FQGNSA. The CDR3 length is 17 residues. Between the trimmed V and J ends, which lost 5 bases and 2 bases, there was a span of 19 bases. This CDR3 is CASSIYLGSSTYNEQFF. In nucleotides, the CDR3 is TGTGCCAGCAGCATCTACCTAGGCTCTTCAACCTACAATGAGCAGTTCTTC.

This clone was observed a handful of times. The CDR3 bases are TGTGCCAGCAGTGAGGGGCGGATTCAAGAGACCCAGTACTTC. It translates to CASSEGRIQETQYF. The chain couples TRBV6-1 to TRBJ2-5; a weak D match, TRBD1 (5 bases). With 3 bases removed from V and 2 bases from J, the gap between germline ends came to 10 bases. Germline lookup yields CDR1 MNHNS and CDR2 SASEGT. The CDR3 has 14 amino acids.

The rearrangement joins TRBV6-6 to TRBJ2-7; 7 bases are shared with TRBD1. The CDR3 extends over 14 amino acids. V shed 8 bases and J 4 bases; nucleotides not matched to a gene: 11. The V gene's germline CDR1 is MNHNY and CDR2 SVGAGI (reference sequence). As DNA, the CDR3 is TGTGCCAGCTTGGATGCGAAGGGGGCGTACGAGCAGTACTTC. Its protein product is CASLDAKGAYEQYF.

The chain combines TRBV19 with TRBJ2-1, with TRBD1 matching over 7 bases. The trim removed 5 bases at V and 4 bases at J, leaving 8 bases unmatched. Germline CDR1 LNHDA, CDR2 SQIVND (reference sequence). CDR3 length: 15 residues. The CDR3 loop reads CASSLRDSSYNEQFF. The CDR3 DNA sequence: TGTGCCAGTAGTCTTCGGGACAGTTCTTACAATGAGCAGTTCTTC.

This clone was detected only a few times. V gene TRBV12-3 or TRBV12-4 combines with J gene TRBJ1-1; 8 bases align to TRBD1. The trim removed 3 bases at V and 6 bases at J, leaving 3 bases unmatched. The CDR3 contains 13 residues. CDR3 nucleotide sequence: TGTGCCAGCAGTTTGGAGACAGGGGCTGAAGCTTTCTTT. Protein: CASSLETGAEAFF.

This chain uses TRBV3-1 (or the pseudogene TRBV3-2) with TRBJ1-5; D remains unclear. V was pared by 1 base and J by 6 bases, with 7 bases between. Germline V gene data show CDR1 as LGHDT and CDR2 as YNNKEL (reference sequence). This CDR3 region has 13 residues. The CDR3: CASSQGSGQPQHF. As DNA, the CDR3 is TGTGCCAGCAGCCAAGGTAGTGGTCAGCCCCAGCATTTT.

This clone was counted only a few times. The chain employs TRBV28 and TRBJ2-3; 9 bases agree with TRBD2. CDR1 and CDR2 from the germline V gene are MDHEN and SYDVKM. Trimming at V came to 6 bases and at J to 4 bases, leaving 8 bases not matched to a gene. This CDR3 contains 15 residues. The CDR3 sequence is CASSDSGSLADTQYF. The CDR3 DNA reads TGTGCCAGCAGCGATAGCGGGAGTTTGGCAGATACGCAGTATTTT.

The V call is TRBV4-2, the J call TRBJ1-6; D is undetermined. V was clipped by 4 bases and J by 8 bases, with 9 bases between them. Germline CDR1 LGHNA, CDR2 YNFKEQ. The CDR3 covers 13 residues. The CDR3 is CASSLDGDSPLHF. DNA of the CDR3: TGTGCCAGCAGCCTAGACGGGGATTCACCCCTCCACTTT.

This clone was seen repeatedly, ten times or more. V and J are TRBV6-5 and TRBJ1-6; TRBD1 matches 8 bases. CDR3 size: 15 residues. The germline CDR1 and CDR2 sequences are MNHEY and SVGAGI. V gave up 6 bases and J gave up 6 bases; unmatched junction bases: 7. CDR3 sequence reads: CASRPDRGPNSPLHF. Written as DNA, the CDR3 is TGTGCCAGCAGACCCGACAGGGGACCTAATTCACCCCTCCACTTT.

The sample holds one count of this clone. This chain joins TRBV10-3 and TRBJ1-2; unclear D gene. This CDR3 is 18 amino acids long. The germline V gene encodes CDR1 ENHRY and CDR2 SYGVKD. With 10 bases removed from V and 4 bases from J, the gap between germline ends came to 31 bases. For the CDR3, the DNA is TGTGCCACCAATAAGCAGAATTTCGGTCCCCTAGACCGCTATGGCTACACCTTC. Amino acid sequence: CATNKQNFGPLDRYGYTF.